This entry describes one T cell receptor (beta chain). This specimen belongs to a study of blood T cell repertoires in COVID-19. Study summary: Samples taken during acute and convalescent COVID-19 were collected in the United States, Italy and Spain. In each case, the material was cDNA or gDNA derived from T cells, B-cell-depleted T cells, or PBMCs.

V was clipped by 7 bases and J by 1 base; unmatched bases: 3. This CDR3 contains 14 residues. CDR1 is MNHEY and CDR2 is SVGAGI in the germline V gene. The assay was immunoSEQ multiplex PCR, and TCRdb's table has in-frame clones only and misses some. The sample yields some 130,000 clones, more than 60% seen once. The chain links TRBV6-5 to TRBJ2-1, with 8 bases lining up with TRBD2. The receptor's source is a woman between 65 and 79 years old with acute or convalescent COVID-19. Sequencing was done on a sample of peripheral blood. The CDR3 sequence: CASISSGSYNEQFF. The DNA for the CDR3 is TGTGCCAGCATCTCTAGCGGGTCCTACAATGAGCAGTTCTTC.